The present TCR beta chain was sequenced within a study of blood T cell repertoires in COVID-19. V was shortened by 4 bases and J by 6 bases, with 19 bases between the two germline ends. Germline loops: CDR1 SGHRS, CDR2 YFSETQ. The CDR3 has 15 amino acids. Here immunoSEQ multiplex PCR was the method, and the copy in TCRdb shows in-frame clones only, minus some. Of about 250,000 clones listed, roughly 91% are singletons. Source material: peripheral blood. The V gene is TRBV5-1, the J gene TRBJ1-2; D unclear. This receptor was identified in a man between 25 and 39 years old with COVID-19, enrolled during active disease. The CDR3 reads CASSEQAGMGNGYTF. The DNA for the CDR3 is TGCGCCAGCAGCGAACAAGCCGGGATGGGAAATGGCTACACCTTC. The complete variable domain, with remaining parts taken from reference TRBV5-1 and TRBJ1-2, reads KAGVTQTPRYLIKTRGQQVTLSCSPISGHRSVSWYQQTPGQGLQFLFEYFSETQRNKGNFPGRFSGRQFSNSRSEMNVSTLELGDSALYLCASSEQAGMGNGYTFGSGTRLTVV.